The subject of this entry is one TCR beta chain. Its antigen remains unknown. No change in lesions over the prior 6 months defined stable disease. Stable patients also lacked confetti depigmentation, a sign of active vitiligo. This sample stems from a study of resident and recirculating memory T cells in vitiligo. Study-wide context: Shave-biopsy epidermis from lesional and nonlesional skin was sequenced alongside PBMCs. Whole-study results and caveats: No single dominant TCR clone appeared; lesion clonality varied.

CDR3 length: 15 amino acids. Germline assignment: CDR1 MNHNY and CDR2 SVGAGI (reference sequence). Unmatched junction bases numbered 18, after V lost 10 bases and J lost 9 bases. Only in-frame clones appear in the TCRdb table, and some are missing; sequencing was by immunoSEQ multiplex PCR. There are around 40,000 clones in the sample; 80% to 95% occur only once, and roughly 4.3% lies in the top ten. This receptor was obtained from a male donor with vitiligo. The chain uses TRBV6-6 and TRBJ2-1; 7 nucleotides line up with TRBD2. Sequencing used blood. This CDR3 is CATLRPGGSVGEQFF. DNA of the CDR3: TGTGCCACCCTCCGCCCCGGGGGGTCCGTAGGTGAGCAGTTCTTC.